Included here is one T cell receptor (beta chain) sequence, with context. The antigen remains undetermined. A process of 5'RACE template switching, which added a universal primer site and UMIs, was used to make TCR cDNA. TCRdb recomputed calls from the 5' RACE reads with MiXCR, one row per CDR3 protein. The table has under 550,000 distinct CDR3 sequences, 20% to 25% seen once. This record belongs to a study of T cells after yellow fever vaccination. Study results and caveats: The study noted that FACS-sorted repertoires could contain abundant clonotypes contaminating from the bulk population. Most clones from primary vaccination were detected again post-booster (96% CD4, around 90% CD8).

Material: PBMCs, obtained roughly 20 days after the first yellow fever vaccination. The sequence was obtained from a young man who received the YFV17D yellow fever vaccine.

CDR3 amino acids: CASSPYGQGDTDTQYF. DNA for the CDR3: TGTGCCAGCAGTCCCTATGGACAGGGGGACACAGATACGCAGTATTTT. The V gene is TRBV12-3 or TRBV12-4, the J gene TRBJ2-3; 10 nucleotides agree with TRBD1. The CDR3 totals 16 residues. The V and J ends lost 5 bases and 2 bases, in that order; junction bases with no gene match: 7.